This T cell receptor beta chain was recorded in a study of T-cell reconstitution after alpha-beta-depleted transplantation in children. The CDR3 runs to 13 residues. Trimming left V 5 bases short and J 9 bases short, with 17 bases between. CDR1 SGHTA and CDR2 FQGNSA come from the germline V gene. At least ten counts were recorded for this clonotype. Unique molecular identifiers were incorporated into the prepared TCRbeta library. TCRdb itself ran the PCR reads through MiXCR, one entry per CDR3 protein. The profile covers 490,000 or so distinct CDR3 sequences, with about 12% appearing a single time and around 5.8% taken by the ten largest.

The sequencing here drew on PBMCs from the stem cell graft donor, taken from the stem cell graft. J is TRBJ2-7 and V is TRBV7-2, with D possibly being TRBD2 (6 bases). This receptor was taken from a human donor who donated a stem cell graft to a child with combined immunodeficiency. The CDR3 is CASSPTGVQGQYF. In DNA, the CDR3 is TGTGCCAGCAGCCCCACGGGGGTGCAGGGGCAGTACTTC.